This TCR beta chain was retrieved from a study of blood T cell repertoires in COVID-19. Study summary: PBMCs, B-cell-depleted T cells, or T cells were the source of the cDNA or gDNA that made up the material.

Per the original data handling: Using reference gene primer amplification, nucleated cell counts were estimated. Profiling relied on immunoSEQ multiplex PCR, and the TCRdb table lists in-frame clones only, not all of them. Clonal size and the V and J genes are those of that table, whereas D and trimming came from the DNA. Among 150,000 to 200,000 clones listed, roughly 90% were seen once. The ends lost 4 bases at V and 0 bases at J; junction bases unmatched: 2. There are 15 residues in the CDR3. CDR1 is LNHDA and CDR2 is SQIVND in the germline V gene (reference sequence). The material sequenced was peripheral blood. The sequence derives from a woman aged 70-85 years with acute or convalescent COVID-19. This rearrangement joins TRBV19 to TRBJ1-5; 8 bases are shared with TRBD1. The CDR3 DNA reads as TGTGCCAGTAGTAGGACAGGGCTTAGCAATCAGCCCCAGCATTTT. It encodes CASSRTGLSNQPQHF.